Listed here are 18 T cell receptor beta chains from one sample, sequenced in a study of blood T cell repertoires in COVID-19 (dated by TCRdb to 2018 to 2020). Library creation used the immunoSEQ multiplex PCR assay. This is the immuneACCESS table as TCRdb keeps it, with only in-frame sequences that have V and J called. A part of the clones is gone; compared with another copy, unresolved V genes explain less than half, and the rest is unexplained. This sample holds 52,000 or so clones; about four fifths were observed only once. About 6.2% of the sample comes from the top ten. Material for sequencing was peripheral blood. These receptors were obtained from a human donor in a cohort sampled during active or convalescent COVID-19.

This clone has just a few counts. CDR3 bases: TGCGCCAGCAGTGAGGCGGGGGTGTACAATGAGCAGTTCTTC. Protein sequence: CASSEAGVYNEQFF. The chain combines TRBV10-1 with TRBJ2-1, with 7 positions matching TRBD2. With 2 bases clipped from V and 4 bases from J, the junction kept 2 bases outside the gene matches. The CDR3 is 14 residues long. Germline V lookup: CDR1 WNHNN, CDR2 SYGVQD (reference sequence).

This clone was seen only once. V and J are TRBV18 and TRBJ1-4; TRBD1 matches at 7 bases. CDR1 is KGHSH and CDR2 is LQKENI in the germline V gene. V lost 3 bases and J lost 8; bases outside the gene matches: 6. This CDR3 contains 14 residues. This chain's CDR3 is CASSPGQAREKLFF. The CDR3 region has the DNA TGTGCCAGCTCACCCGGACAGGCCCGAGAAAAACTGTTTTTT.

The V call is TRBV27, the J call TRBJ2-1; 12 nucleotides align to TRBD2. The V segment lost 3 bases and the J segment 3 bases; nucleotides outside the gene matches: 3. Germline V CDR1 and CDR2: MNHEY, SMNVEV (reference sequence). The CDR3 has 16 residues. CDR3 bases: TGTGCCAGCAGTTTCACTAGCGGGGGGCTCTACAATGAGCAGTTCTTC. Translating it yields CASSFTSGGLYNEQFF.

Notes on this clone: A junction boundary mismatches the germline segment, possibly from a read error. The chain recombines TRBV7-7 with TRBJ2-3; 7 bases are a match to TRBD2. Germline V gene sequence: CDR1 SSHAT, CDR2 FNYEAQ (reference sequence). This CDR3 has 15 residues. CDR3 DNA sequence: TGTGCTAGCAGCTTAAACAGCGGGGGCACAGATACGCAGTATTTT. Protein product: CASSLNSGGTDTQYF.

This clone has a handful of counts. The chain is built from TRBV10-3 and TRBJ1-2, with 10 bases matching TRBD1. CDR1 ENHRY and CDR2 SYGVKD come from the germline V gene. This CDR3 comprises 14 residues. V was pared by 2 bases and J by 7 bases, with 4 bases of the junction left unmatched. The chain's CDR3 is CAISEGTGVGGYTF. The DNA for the CDR3 is TGTGCCATCAGTGAGGGGACAGGGGTTGGTGGCTACACCTTC.

The chain is built from TRBV3-1 (or the pseudogene TRBV3-2) and TRBJ1-3; D gene unclear. The CDR3 is 14 amino acids. Germline-derived CDR1 and CDR2 are LGHDT and YNNKEL (reference sequence). Between the trimmed V and J ends, which lost 4 bases and 1 base, there was a span of 8 bases. The CDR3: CASSPLRSGNTIYF. For the CDR3, the DNA is TGTGCCAGCAGCCCGTTGCGATCTGGAAACACCATATATTTT.

The chain employs TRBV6-6 and TRBJ1-2; D gene uncertain. This CDR3 has 12 residues. Germline CDR1 MNHNY, CDR2 SVGAGI (reference sequence). Trimming took 4 bases from V and 8 from J, leaving 11 bases between them. CDR3 sequence: CASSFPSQGYTF. The CDR3 region has the DNA TGTGCCAGCAGTTTCCCCTCTCAGGGCTACACCTTC.

This chain links TRBV7-2 with TRBJ2-1, with 9 bases aligning to TRBD1. The CDR3 runs to 15 residues. Germline CDR1 and CDR2: SGHTA and FQGNSA. The V segment lost 5 bases and the J segment 5 bases; nucleotides outside the gene matches: 7. CDR3 in DNA: TGTGCCAGCAGCCAACCGGGACAGGGAGACAATGAGCAGTTCTTC. Translating gives CASSQPGQGDNEQFF.

The CDR3 nucleotides read TGTGCCAGCAGTCCCCACTCGGGACAGTTCGGGCCCCAGCATTTT. As protein: CASSPHSGQFGPQHF. The chain employs TRBV28 and TRBJ1-5; 7 bases map to TRBD1. Trimming removed 5 bases from V and 9 bases from J; junction bases left unmatched: 13. The CDR3 runs 15 residues. The germline gives CDR1 MDHEN, CDR2 SYDVKM.

This chain joins TRBV6-6 and TRBJ1-2; D possibly corresponds to TRBD1 (6 bases). The CDR3 extends over 13 amino acids. Germline V lookup: CDR1 MNHNY, CDR2 SVGAGI (reference sequence). Trimming removed 5 bases from V and 10 bases from J, with 17 bases in between. The CDR3 coding sequence is TGTGCCAGCAGTGGCCCGGACAGCTCCGTCTACACCTTC. Its protein is CASSGPDSSVYTF.

This chain links TRBV11-2 with TRBJ2-5; the match to TRBD2 covers 11 bases. V shed 4 bases, J shed 4 bases, and the junction held 5 bases outside the gene matches. CDR3 length equals 15 residues. Germline V gene lookup returns CDR1 SGHAT and CDR2 FQNNGV. The CDR3 here is CASSSGTSGLETQYF. The CDR3 coding sequence is TGTGCCAGCAGCTCCGGGACTAGCGGTCTAGAGACCCAGTACTTC.

The J gene is TRBJ1-2, the V gene TRBV4-1; perhaps TRBD1 as D (5 bases). The CDR3 has 15 amino acids. Germline lookup yields CDR1 MGHRA and CDR2 YSYEKL. Trimming cost V 0 bases and J 1 base, with 9 bases left between them. CDR3 DNA sequence: TGCGCCAGCAGCCAAGATGCAGGGATTAACTATGGCTACACCTTC. This sequence encodes CASSQDAGINYGYTF.

The V and J genes are TRBV19 and TRBJ1-1; D possibly corresponds to TRBD1 (6 bases). Per germline, CDR1 LNHDA and CDR2 SQIVND (reference sequence). The CDR3 covers 14 residues. V was clipped by 4 bases and J by 7 bases, with 16 bases between them. In nucleotides, the CDR3 is TGTGCCAGTAGTACGCGCCGGGACAAGATTGAAGCTTTCTTT. Its protein product is CASSTRRDKIEAFF. The full variable domain, rest sourced from reference TRBV19 and TRBJ1-1, is DGGITQSPKYLFRKEGQNVTLSCEQNLNHDAMYWYRQDPGQGLRLIYYSQIVNDFQKGDIAEGYSVSREKKESFPLTVTSAQKNPTAFYLCASSTRRDKIEAFFGQGTRLTVV.

This clone appeared a single time. The chain has TRBV6-5 and TRBJ2-5; D gene unclear. The germline gives CDR1 MNHEY, CDR2 SVGAGI. Trimming took 2 bases from V and 7 from J, leaving 11 bases between them. The CDR3 has 13 amino acids. DNA for the CDR3: TGTGCCAGCAGTTACGATAAGTTCGGGACCCAGTACTTC. It codes for CASSYDKFGTQYF.

The chain links TRBV3-1 (or the pseudogene TRBV3-2) to TRBJ1-4; 8 bases are a match to TRBD1. The V gene end was trimmed by 2 bases and the J gene end by 8 bases; junction bases not matched to a gene: 10. Germline V lookup: CDR1 LGHDT, CDR2 YNNKEL (reference sequence). CDR3 size: 16 residues. Here the CDR3 reads CASSQHQGAVKEKLFF. The CDR3 DNA follows: TGTGCCAGCAGCCAACACCAGGGGGCAGTGAAGGAAAAACTGTTTTTT.

This sequence joins TRBV18 and TRBJ2-7, with 9 positions matching TRBD2. This CDR3 has 15 amino acids. CDR1 and CDR2 (germline): KGHSH, LQKENI. With 0 bases clipped from V and 3 bases from J, the junction kept 3 bases outside the gene matches. The CDR3 nucleotides read TGTGCCAGCTCACCACCGAGCGGGGGGAACTACGAGCAGTACTTC. Residues: CASSPPSGGNYEQYF.

This clone was detected only a few times. Germline and junction disagree at one end, which may indicate a read error. J is TRBJ2-5 and V is TRBV7-7, with TRBD2 identical over 7 bases. Germline V gives CDR1 SSHAT, CDR2 FNYEAQ (reference sequence). The CDR3 covers 15 residues. CDR3: CASSPGRLYQETQYF. CDR3 coding DNA: TGTGCTAGCAGCCCCGGGAGGCTGTACCAAGAGACCCAGTACTTC.

The V and J genes are TRBV19 and TRBJ2-7; TRBD2 matches at 13 bases. Germline V lookup: CDR1 LNHDA, CDR2 SQIVND (reference sequence). This CDR3 comprises 15 residues. V gave up 9 bases and J gave up 1 base; unmatched junction bases: 6. The CDR3 loop reads CASGGLAGESYEQYF. CDR3 DNA: TGTGCCAGCGGCGGACTAGCGGGGGAGTCCTACGAGCAGTACTTC.